This T cell receptor (beta chain) was sequenced for a study of cytomegalovirus exposure and HLA in healthy donors. Turning to this clone: Its antigen is not known.

Germline CDR1 and CDR2: GTSNPN and SVGIG (reference sequence). The V segment lost 0 bases and the J segment 4 bases; nucleotides outside the gene matches: 8. The CDR3 is 16 amino acids. PCR involved 60 Vbeta and 13 Jbeta primers. Repertoires were generated with immunoSEQ multiplex PCR, while TCRdb's copy carries only in-frame clones and drops some. This table holds approximately 84,000 clones, about 77% found once. Study outcomes and limitations: Later work found that TCR association rates differed between HLA loci; DRB1 had the most and HLA-C the fewest.

Donors counted as nominally healthy when sampled, yet unrecorded immune exposures were likely. This TCR was recovered from a male donor in good health and CMV-seropositive. The sequenced sample was PBMCs. The chain couples TRBV30 to TRBJ2-2; TRBD2 agrees at 7 bases. CDR3 coding DNA: TGTGCCTGGAGTGTAAGGGCCAGCGGGGCCACCGGGGAGCTGTTTTTT. Amino acid sequence: CAWSVRASGATGELFF.